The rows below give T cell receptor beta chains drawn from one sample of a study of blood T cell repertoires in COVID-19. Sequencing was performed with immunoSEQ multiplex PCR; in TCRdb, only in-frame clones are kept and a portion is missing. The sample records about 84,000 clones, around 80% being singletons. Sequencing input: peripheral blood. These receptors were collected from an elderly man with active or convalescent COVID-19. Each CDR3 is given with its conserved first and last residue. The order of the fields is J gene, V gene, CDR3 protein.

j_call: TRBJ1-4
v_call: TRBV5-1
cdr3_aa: CASSSGTGGNSEKLFF

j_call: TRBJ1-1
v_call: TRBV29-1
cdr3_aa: CSAEGQGTEAFF

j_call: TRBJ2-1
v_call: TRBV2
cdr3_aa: CASRVASGNYNEQFF

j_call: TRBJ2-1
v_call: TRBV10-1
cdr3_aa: CASSETSGGRSYNEQFF

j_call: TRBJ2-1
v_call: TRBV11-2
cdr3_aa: CASNDAGVVYEQFF

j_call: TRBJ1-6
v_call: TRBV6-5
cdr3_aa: CASSQQSGIGSPLHF

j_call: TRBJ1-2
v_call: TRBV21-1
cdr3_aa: CASSTSGHSNYGYTF

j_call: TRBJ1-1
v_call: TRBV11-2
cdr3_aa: CASSVTGPGTEAFF

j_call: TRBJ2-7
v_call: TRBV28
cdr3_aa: CASSPSFPGYEQYF

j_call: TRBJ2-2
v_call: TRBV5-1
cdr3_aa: CASSLGQGGGELFF

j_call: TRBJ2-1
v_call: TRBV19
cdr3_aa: CASSVGTGPGLEQFF

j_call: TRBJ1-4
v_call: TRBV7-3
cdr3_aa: CASSSSPNEKLFF

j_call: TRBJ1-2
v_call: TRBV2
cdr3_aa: CASSQGSHTF

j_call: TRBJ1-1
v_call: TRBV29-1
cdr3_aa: CSVQGSTEAFF

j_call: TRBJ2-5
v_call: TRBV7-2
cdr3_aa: CASKLPGKEETQYF

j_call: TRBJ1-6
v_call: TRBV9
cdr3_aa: CASSVTQEYSPLHF

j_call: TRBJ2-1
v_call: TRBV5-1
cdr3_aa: CASSGTSGTYNEQFF

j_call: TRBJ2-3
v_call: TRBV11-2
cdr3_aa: CASSLVGSGYTDTQYF

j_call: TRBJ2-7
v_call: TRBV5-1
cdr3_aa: CASSLGTDTYEQYF

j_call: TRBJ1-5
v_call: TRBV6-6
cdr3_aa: CASSYPGVDQPQHF

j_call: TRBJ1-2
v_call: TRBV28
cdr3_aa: CASSPHSAGGGYTF

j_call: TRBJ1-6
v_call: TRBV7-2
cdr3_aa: CASSLNRASYNSPLHF

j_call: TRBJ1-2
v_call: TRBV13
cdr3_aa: CASSIRGTPGYTF

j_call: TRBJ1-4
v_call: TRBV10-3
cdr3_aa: CAISESVGEKLFF

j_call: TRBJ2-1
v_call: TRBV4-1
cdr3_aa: CASSSGDSYNEQFF

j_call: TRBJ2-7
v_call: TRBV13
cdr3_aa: CASSLSRGSEQYF

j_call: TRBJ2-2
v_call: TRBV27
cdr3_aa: CASTPRGQNTGELFF

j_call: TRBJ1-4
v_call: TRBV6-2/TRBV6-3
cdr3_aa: CASSPLGVTNEKLFF

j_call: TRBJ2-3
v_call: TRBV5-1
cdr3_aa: CASSPMYGDRATDTQYF

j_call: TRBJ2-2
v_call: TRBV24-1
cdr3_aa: CATRGPGQNTGELFF

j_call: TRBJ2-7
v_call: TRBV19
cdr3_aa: CASSSTRYEQYF

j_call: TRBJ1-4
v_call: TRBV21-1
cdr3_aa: CASSKAGEACATNEKLFF

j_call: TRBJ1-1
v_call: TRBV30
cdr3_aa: CAWSTRRGGGTEAFF

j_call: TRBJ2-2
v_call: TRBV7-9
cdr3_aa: CASSTRSTSDIGELFF

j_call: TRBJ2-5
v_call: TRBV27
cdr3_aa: CASSSSDQETQYF

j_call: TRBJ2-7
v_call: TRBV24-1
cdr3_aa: CATRLGEDDFNYEQYF

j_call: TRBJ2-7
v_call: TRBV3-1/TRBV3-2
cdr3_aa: CASRHTGQGTYEQYF

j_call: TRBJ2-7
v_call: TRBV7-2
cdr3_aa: CASSWTSGSGSYEQYF

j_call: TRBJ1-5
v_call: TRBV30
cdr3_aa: CAWSVQGEEPQHF

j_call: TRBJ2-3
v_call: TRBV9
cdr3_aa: CASSARSADTQYF

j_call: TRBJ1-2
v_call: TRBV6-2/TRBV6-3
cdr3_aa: CASSFQASYTF

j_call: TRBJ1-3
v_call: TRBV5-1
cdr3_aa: CASSLGDRPYSGNTIYF

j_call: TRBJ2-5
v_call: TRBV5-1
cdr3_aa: CASSQLQGARETQYF

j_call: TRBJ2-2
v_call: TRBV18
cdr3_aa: CASSGQYTGELFF

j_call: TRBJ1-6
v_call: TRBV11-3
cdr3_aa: CASSSEGASNSPLHF

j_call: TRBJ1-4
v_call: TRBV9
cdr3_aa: CASSAQGGSEKLFF

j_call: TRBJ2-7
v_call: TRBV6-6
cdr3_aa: CASSARLAGDRNEQYF